This T cell receptor beta chain was sequenced in a study of CD8 T cell repertoires and HIV-1 epitope variants. Study summary: Each of Twenty-five Gag and Nef epitope peptides stimulated a separate culture.

TCRdb's copy holds only in-frame clones and misses some; the assay was immunoSEQ multiplex PCR. In the table there are 4,500 to 6,500 clones, 50% to 75% of which are singletons. The length of the CDR3 is 15 residues. Germline V lookup: CDR1 MNHEY, CDR2 SMNVEV (reference sequence). Trimming cost V 6 bases and J 2 bases; bases outside gene matches: 7. Details on this clone: The antigen is not known.

This rearrangement joins TRBV27 to TRBJ2-3; TRBD1 aligns across 8 bases. Sequenced sample: cultured CD8+ T cells derived from PBMCs. The clonotype was recovered from a male donor with HIV. The CDR3 is CASRRGTGSTDTQYF. CDR3 bases: TGTGCCAGCAGACGGGGGACAGGATCCACAGATACGCAGTATTTT.